This T cell receptor beta chain was captured in a study of graft-versus-host responses after intestinal transplantation. About the study: Recipients were given multivisceral, liver-intestinal, or isolated intestinal transplants.

This CDR3 region has 17 residues. Unmatched junction bases numbered 6, after V lost 4 bases and J lost 2 bases. Germline-derived CDR1 and CDR2 are KGHSY and FQNENV. Assay: immunoSEQ multiplex PCR; the TCRdb copy retains only in-frame clones and omits some. The sample has some 110,000 clones, roughly 93% seen once; the top ten hold around 1%. About this clone itself: Its antigen remains unidentified.

This chain uses TRBV16 with TRBJ2-3; 13 bases agree with TRBD2. The TCR comes from a human donor who was the organ donor for an intestinal transplant. The sequenced sample was unstimulated CD8+ T cells sorted from spleen or lymph node cells, obtained before transplant. The CDR3 region is CASSPWTSGSPTDTQYF. In DNA form, the CDR3 reads TGTGCCAGCAGCCCTTGGACTAGCGGGAGCCCCACAGATACGCAGTATTTT.